The 26 T cell receptor beta chains below come from one sample, sequenced in a study of tumor and adjacent non-tumor tissue in lung cancer. The library came from three nested PCR rounds adapted from ARM-PCR protocols. TCRdb reprocessed the multiplex PCR reads via MiXCR and lists one record per CDR3 protein. The sample carries 40,000 to 55,000 distinct CDR3 sequences, about 79% recorded once. No cell sorting was done before RNA was extracted from the tissue. The normal lung tissue was taken more than 3 cm from the tumor edge. Sequencing was carried out using distant non-tumor lung tissue. Receptors were obtained from an older woman with non-small cell lung cancer.

Details on this clonotype: One end of the junction does not line up with germline, which may come from a read error. The gene calls are TRBV11-3 and TRBJ2-1; D is possibly TRBD1 (8 bases). The CDR3 is 15 residues long. Germline V gene sequence: CDR1 SGHNT, CDR2 YENEEA. The CDR3 DNA sequence: TGCGCCAGGAGCCGTATGTCACAGGGGGAGGGTGAGCACTTCTTC. Translation gives CARSRMSQGEGEHFF.

This clonotype was detected ten times or more. V gene TRBV6-4 combines with J gene TRBJ2-3; possible D gene TRBD2, 5 bases. Trimming cost V 3 bases and J 3 bases, with 7 bases left between them. The CDR3 spans 13 residues. Germline V gene lookup returns CDR1 MRHNA and CDR2 SNTAGT. The DNA for the CDR3 is TGTGCCAGCAGTGATCGGGGAACAGATACGCAGTATTTT. Amino acids: CASSDRGTDTQYF.

In its sample, this clonotype is medium-sized. The chain joins TRBV6-5 to TRBJ2-7, with D possibly being TRBD2 (5 bases). V lost 9 bases, J lost 2 bases, and 26 bases lay in between. Germline V gives CDR1 MNHEY, CDR2 SVGAGI. This CDR3 is 17 amino acids long. CDR3 nucleotide sequence: TGTGCCAGTCGCACCACACTTAGCGCGACCCTGACCTACGAGCAGTACTTC. Its translation: CASRTTLSATLTYEQYF.

This clonotype has at least ten counts. The chain carries TRBV6-2 or TRBV6-3 and TRBJ2-3; D gene uncertain. Germline loops: CDR1 MNHEY, CDR2 SVGEGT. Trimming took off 5 bases at V and 5 bases at J, with 8 bases between the two ends. This CDR3 is built from 12 residues. Written as DNA, the CDR3 is TGTGCCAGCAGTAAGCTAGGAGATACGCAGTATTTT. Translating gives CASSKLGDTQYF.

Here the CDR3 DNA reads TGCGCCAGCAGCTTTGCTAGGGAATTCCCCTACGAGCAGTACTTC. Its protein is CASSFAREFPYEQYF. This chain joins TRBV4-3 and TRBJ2-7; D is unresolved. Germline loops: CDR1 LGHNA, CDR2 YSLEER. V was cut by 5 bases and J by 2 bases, with 16 bases left in between. The length of the CDR3 is 15 residues.

With regard to this clonotype: The CDR3 carries no conserved terminal phenylalanine or tryptophan, so it likely arises from a read error. The chain combines TRBV4-2 with TRBJ1-1; D is perhaps TRBD1 (6 bases). The CDR3 extends over 15 amino acids. Germline-derived CDR1 and CDR2 are LGHNA and YNFKEQ. As DNA, the CDR3 is TGTGCCAACAGCCAAGATGGGGGGCTTGGCGCTGAAGCTTTCTCT. This translates into CANSQDGGLGAEAFS.

To note about this clonotype: Germline and junction disagree at one end, which may indicate a read error. This chain connects TRBV6-5 to TRBJ1-6; 10 nucleotides line up with TRBD1. Germline V gene data show CDR1 as MNHEY and CDR2 as SVGAGI. This CDR3 region has 13 residues. In DNA, the CDR3 is TGTGCCAGCAGTCACCCTCGGGACAGGGGCTTTATATTT. Its translation: CASSHPRDRGFIF.

This chain links TRBV6-1 with TRBJ2-1; D uncertain. This CDR3 has 11 residues. Germline V CDR1 and CDR2: MNHNS, SASEGT. The V end was cut by 9 bases, the J end by 12 bases, with 15 bases between. As DNA, the CDR3 is TGTGCCAGAGGTGAAATCAGTGGGCAGTTCTTC. Translating gives CARGEISGQFF.

Concerning this clonotype itself: Compared with germline, one end of the junction differs, possibly owing to a read error. CDR3 coding DNA: TGTGCCAGCGGTTACACGGCAATCTCCGGAAACACCATATATTTT. This translates into CASGYTAISGNTIYF. The rearrangement links TRBV6-2 or TRBV6-3 to TRBJ1-3; D uncertain. Germline CDR1 reads MNHEY; CDR2 reads SVGEGT. The length of the CDR3 is 15 residues.

On this clonotype itself: This may come from a read error, since a much larger clone is one base off. This chain joins TRBV5-1 and TRBJ2-3; D possibly corresponds to TRBD2 (5 bases). Germline lookup yields CDR1 SGHRS and CDR2 YFSETQ. Trimming stripped 4 bases from V and 2 bases from J, with 17 bases between. This CDR3 is built from 16 residues. For the CDR3, the DNA is TGCGCCAGCAGCCCGCTGGGAGTGACAAACACAGATACGCAGTATTTT. Translation gives CASSPLGVTNTDTQYF.

With respect to this clonotype: A much larger clone sits a single nucleotide away, making a read error possible. The chain employs TRBV6-5 and TRBJ1-1, with 7 bases fitting TRBD1. Germline CDR1 MNHEY, CDR2 SVGAGI. The CDR3 spans 15 residues. The V and J ends lost 8 bases and 0 bases, in that order; junction bases with no gene match: 9. CDR3 loop: CASGDSGGVNTEAFF. CDR3 coding DNA: TGTGCCAGCGGGGACTCAGGGGGGGTGAACACTGAAGCTTTCTTT.

This clonotype has a single count. This chain connects TRBV11-2 to TRBJ2-1; 8 nucleotides match TRBD1. Looked up from germline, CDR1 is SGHAT and CDR2 is FQNNGV. Losses at the gene ends were 5 bases for V and 5 bases for J; bases not matched to a gene: 5. The CDR3 is made up of 14 amino acids. CDR3 in DNA: TGTGCCAGCAGCCGGACAGGGTCCGACAATGAGCAGTTCTTC. Its translation is CASSRTGSDNEQFF.

Ten or more counts support this clonotype. The rearrangement joins TRBV23-1 to TRBJ1-6; no definite D call. TRBV23-1 is an open reading frame whose function is uncertain. V shed 6 bases and J shed 5 bases, with 11 bases lying between them. The CDR3 extends over 14 amino acids. Written as DNA, the CDR3 is TGCGCCAGCAGCTCGCGGGAGCATAATTCACCCCTCCACTTT. Its translation is CASSSREHNSPLHF.

To note about this clonotype: Because it lacks the conserved phenylalanine or tryptophan at the end, this CDR3 is likely a read error. V gene TRBV29-1 combines with J gene TRBJ1-4; D is ambiguous. Looked up from germline, CDR1 is SQVTM and CDR2 is ANQGSEA. CDR3 length equals 12 residues. The CDR3 spells CNAVTQNVKLFI. The CDR3 nucleotides are TGCAACGCCGTTACGCAGAATGTAAAACTGTTTATT.

In the case of this clonotype: This is likely a read error, given that the CDR3 carries no conserved phenylalanine or tryptophan at its end. This rearrangement joins TRBV7-9 to TRBJ1-2; 7 bases align to TRBD1. This CDR3 has 12 amino acids. J gave up 8 bases and V 9 bases, and 9 bases lay outside the gene matches. In germline, CDR1 is SEHNR, CDR2 FQNEAQ (reference sequence). The CDR3 DNA follows: TGTGCCAGTAGCCTAGGACAGGCAGGCTACACCATC. The encoded protein is CASSLGQAGYTI.

This clonotype was counted ten times or more. The chain employs TRBV4-3 and TRBJ2-1, with a weak D call TRBD1 (6 bases). This CDR3 has 14 amino acids. The germline gives CDR1 LGHNA, CDR2 YSLEER. V was cut by 4 bases and J by 8 bases, with 15 bases left in between. CDR3 residues: CASSPISDSHEQFF. The DNA of the CDR3 is TGCGCCAGCAGCCCCATATCGGACAGCCATGAGCAGTTCTTC.

Points on this clonotype: Since no conserved phenylalanine or tryptophan closes the CDR3, a read error is the likely cause. The rearrangement links TRBV6-2 or TRBV6-3 to TRBJ1-5; possible D gene TRBD1, 6 bases. Germline values: CDR1 MNHEY, CDR2 SVGEGT. CDR3 length: 16 amino acids. CDR3 loop: CANSYWTEDSNQPQHY. The CDR3 coding sequence is TGTGCCAACAGTTACTGGACAGAAGATAGCAATCAGCCCCAGCATTAT.

In regard to this clonotype: A junction boundary mismatches the germline segment, possibly from a read error. This chain uses TRBV12-3 or TRBV12-4 with TRBJ2-5, with D perhaps TRBD1 or TRBD2 (5 bases each). The CDR3 is made up of 15 amino acids. The CDR3 coding sequence is TGTGCAAGCAGTTTAGCGCAGGGAAATAAAGAGACCCATTACTTC. It codes for CASSLAQGNKETHYF.

Many counts were recorded for this clonotype. The gene calls are TRBV20-1 and TRBJ1-5; D remains unclear. There are 16 residues in the CDR3. Germline V gene lookup returns CDR1 DFQATT and CDR2 SNEGSKA (reference sequence). Trimming took off 0 bases at V and 0 bases at J, with 12 bases between the two ends. The CDR3 protein is CSARDRQAFSNQPQHF. The CDR3 nucleotides are TGCAGTGCTAGAGATCGTCAGGCTTTTAGCAATCAGCCCCAGCATTTT.

About this clonotype itself: At one end the junction does not follow the germline gene, possibly because of a read error. The chain employs TRBV29-1 and TRBJ2-7; TRBD1 matches at 7 bases. This CDR3 spans 12 amino acids. From germline, CDR1 is SQVTM and CDR2 ANQGSEA. For the CDR3, the DNA is TGCAGTGTTGAGGGACAGACCTACGAGCGGCACTTC. Its protein is CSVEGQTYERHF.

A word on this clonotype: One end of the junction fails to match germline, which may point to a read error. This chain joins TRBV6-2 or TRBV6-3 and TRBJ2-7, with TRBD2 as a possible D gene (5 bases). CDR1 and CDR2 (germline): MNHEY, SVGEGT. This CDR3 contains 10 residues. The CDR3 DNA reads as TGTGTCAGCGGAACCTACGATCAGTACTTC. Translated, it gives CVSGTYDQYF.

To note about this clonotype: The junction departs from germline at one end; a sequencing error may be responsible. The chain joins TRBV4-1 to TRBJ2-7; D is uncertain. The CDR3 totals 15 residues. From germline, CDR1 is MGHRA and CDR2 YSYEKL. The CDR3 sequence is CASSQDFPRPYEQYF. The CDR3 DNA reads TGCGCCAGCAGCCAAGATTTCCCAAGACCTTACGAGCAGTACTTT.

As for this clonotype: At one end the junction does not follow the germline gene, possibly because of a read error. The chain links TRBV11-2 to TRBJ2-3; D is undetermined. The CDR3 extends over 14 amino acids. CDR1 and CDR2 (germline): SGHAT, FQNNGV. The CDR3 DNA reads TGTGTCAGCAGCTTAGATCTGATAACAGATACGCAGTATTTT. Translation: CVSSLDLITDTQYF.

As for this clonotype: The junction shows a germline mismatch at one end, possibly a read error. The chain recombines TRBV11-2 with TRBJ2-5, with D possibly being TRBD2 (5 bases). The CDR3 extends over 14 amino acids. CDR1 and CDR2 (germline): SGHAT, FQNNGV. CDR3 in DNA: TGTGCCACCAGCCTAGAGGGCACCTTTGGGACCCAGTACTTC. Translation gives CATSLEGTFGTQYF. The entire variable domain, with the rest obtained from reference TRBV11-2 and TRBJ2-5, is as follows: EAGVAQSPRYKIIEKRQSVAFWCNPISGHATLYWYQQILGQGPKLLIQFQNNGVVDDSQLPKDRFSAERLKGVDSTLKIQPAKLEDSAVYLCATSLEGTFGTQYFGPGTRLLVL.

This rearrangement joins TRBV6-2 or TRBV6-3 to TRBJ2-7; no clear D gene. CDR3 size: 11 residues. Germline assignment: CDR1 MNHEY and CDR2 SVGEGT. CDR3 DNA sequence: TGTGTCAACAGCGACACTTACGAGCAGTACTTC. It is translated as CVNSDTYEQYF.

Details on this clonotype: A junction end diverges from the germline sequence, so it may reflect a read error. The chain is built from TRBV20-1 and TRBJ1-1; maybe TRBD1 (5 bases). CDR3 length: 13 amino acids. From germline, CDR1 is DFQATT and CDR2 SNEGSKA (reference sequence). In nucleotides, the CDR3 is TGCAGTGCTAGAGAAGGGGCGAACACTAAAGCTTTCTTT. This encodes CSAREGANTKAFF.